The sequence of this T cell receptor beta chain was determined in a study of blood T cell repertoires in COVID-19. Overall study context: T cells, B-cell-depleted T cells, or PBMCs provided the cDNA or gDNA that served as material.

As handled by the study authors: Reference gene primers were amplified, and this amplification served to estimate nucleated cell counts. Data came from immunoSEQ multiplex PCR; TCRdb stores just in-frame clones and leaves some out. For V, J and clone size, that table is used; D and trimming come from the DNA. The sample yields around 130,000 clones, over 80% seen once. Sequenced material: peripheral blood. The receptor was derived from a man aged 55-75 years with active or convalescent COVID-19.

CDR3 coding DNA: TGTGCCAGCGCCCGGACTACCCAAGAGACCCAGTACTTC. Protein: CASARTTQETQYF. The V and J genes are TRBV6-5 and TRBJ2-5; a weak D match, TRBD2 (6 bases). The ends were cut back, 8 bases at V and 1 base at J, with 11 bases in the middle. The CDR3 runs to 13 residues. In germline, CDR1 is MNHEY, CDR2 SVGAGI.